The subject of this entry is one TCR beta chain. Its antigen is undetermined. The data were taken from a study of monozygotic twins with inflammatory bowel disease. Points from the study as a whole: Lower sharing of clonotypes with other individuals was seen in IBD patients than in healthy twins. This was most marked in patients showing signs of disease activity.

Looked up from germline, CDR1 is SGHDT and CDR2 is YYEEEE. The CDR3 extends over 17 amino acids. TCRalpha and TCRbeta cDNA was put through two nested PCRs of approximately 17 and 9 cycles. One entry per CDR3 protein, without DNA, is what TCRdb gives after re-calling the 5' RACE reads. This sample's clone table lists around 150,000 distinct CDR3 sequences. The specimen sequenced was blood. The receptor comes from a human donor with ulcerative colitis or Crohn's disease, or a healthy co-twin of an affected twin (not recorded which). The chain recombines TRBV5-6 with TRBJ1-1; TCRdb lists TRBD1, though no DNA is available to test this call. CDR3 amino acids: CASSFGTGGFLNTEAFF.